A single TCR beta chain is shown here with its context. Its target is unknown. This record belongs to a study of regulatory T cells in long-lasting Graves disease. Study findings and constraints: Among the persistent patients, 2,741 public clonotypes were shared, more than the approximately 970 shared among new patients.

For TCR beta, libraries came from iRepertoire HTBI primers and Arm-PCR of CDR3 regions. Per the authors' pipeline: Samples collectively showed some 65 TRBV and 14 TRBJ segments. TCRdb re-derived calls from the multiplex PCR reads in MiXCR, one entry per CDR3 protein. It is TCRdb's table, rather than the study itself, that gives the V and J calls and clone size. The sample shows around 340,000 distinct CDR3 sequences, 15% to 20% of them seen only once. V lost 4 bases, J lost 4 bases, and 13 bases stayed unmatched. Germline V gene data show CDR1 as DFQATT and CDR2 as SNEGSKA (reference sequence). There are 17 residues in the CDR3. Regarding time point: persistent/refractory GD, antithyroid drugs over 5 years with positive TRAb. Making the TCR library involved RNA that had been extracted from PBMCs.

Sample: peripheral blood mononuclear cells (PBMCs), taken when the disease was refractory, from a patient treated with antithyroid drugs. The chain employs TRBV20-1 and TRBJ2-6; TRBD2 matches 7 bases. This TCR derives from a female donor with Graves disease. CDR3 amino acids: CSATGRGVVRGANVLTF. Written as DNA, the CDR3 is TGCAGTGCTACAGGGAGGGGAGTTGTAAGGGGGGCCAACGTCCTGACTTTC.